This T cell receptor beta chain was recorded in a study of T-cell reconstitution after alpha-beta-depleted transplantation in children. Study-wide findings and caveats: It was newly produced T cells that mostly accounted for T-cell counts and diversity one year after transplant.

Molecular barcoding with unique molecular identifiers was used for the TCRbeta library. TCRdb recomputed calls from the PCR reads with MiXCR, one row per CDR3 protein. The data hold about 580,000 distinct CDR3 sequences, with more than 20% observed a single time. CDR3 length equals 12 residues. Germline values: CDR1 SGHTA, CDR2 FQGNSA. V was trimmed by 5 bases and J by 6 bases, leaving 7 bases between them. About this clonotype: Its specificity is unknown.

The sequence derives from a boy under two years old who had a stem cell transplant for acute myeloid leukemia, so the T cells may come from the graft donor. The J gene is TRBJ2-2, the V gene TRBV7-2, with D uncertain. The sequencing here drew on PBMCs, mostly from graft donor cells, taken 360 days after TCRalphabeta/CD19-depleted stem cell transplant. CDR3 nucleotide sequence: TGTGCCAGCAGCCGATTTTCCGGGGAGCTGTTTTTT. Encoded protein: CASSRFSGELFF.